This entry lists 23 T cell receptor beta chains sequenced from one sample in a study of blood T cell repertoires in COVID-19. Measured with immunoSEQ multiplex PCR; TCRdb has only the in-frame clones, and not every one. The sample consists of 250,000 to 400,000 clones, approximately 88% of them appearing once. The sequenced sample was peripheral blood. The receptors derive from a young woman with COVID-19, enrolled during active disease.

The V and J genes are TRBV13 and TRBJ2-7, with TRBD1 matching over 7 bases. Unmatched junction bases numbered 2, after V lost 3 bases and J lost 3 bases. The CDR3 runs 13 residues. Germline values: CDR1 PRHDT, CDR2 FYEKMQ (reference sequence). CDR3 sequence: CASSFTGDYEQYF. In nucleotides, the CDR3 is TGTGCCAGCAGCTTTACAGGGGACTACGAGCAGTACTTC.

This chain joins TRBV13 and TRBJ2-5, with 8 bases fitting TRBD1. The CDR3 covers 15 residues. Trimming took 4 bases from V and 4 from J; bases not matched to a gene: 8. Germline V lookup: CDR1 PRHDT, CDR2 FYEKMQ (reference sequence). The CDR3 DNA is TGTGCCAGCAGCTATCGACAGGGGTCCGGAGAGACCCAGTACTTC. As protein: CASSYRQGSGETQYF.

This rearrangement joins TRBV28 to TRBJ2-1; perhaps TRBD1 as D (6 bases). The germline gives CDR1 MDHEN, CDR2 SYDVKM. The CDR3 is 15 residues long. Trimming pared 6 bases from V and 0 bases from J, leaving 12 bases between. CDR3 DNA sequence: TGTGCCAGCAGAACAACAGGGTCCTCCTACAATGAGCAGTTCTTC. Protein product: CASRTTGSSYNEQFF. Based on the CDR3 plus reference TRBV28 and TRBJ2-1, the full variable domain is DVKVTQSSRYLVKRTGEKVFLECVQDMDHENMFWYRQDPGLGLRLIYFSYDVKMKEKGDIPEGYSVSREKKERFSLILESASTNQTSMYLCASRTTGSSYNEQFFGPGTRLTVL.

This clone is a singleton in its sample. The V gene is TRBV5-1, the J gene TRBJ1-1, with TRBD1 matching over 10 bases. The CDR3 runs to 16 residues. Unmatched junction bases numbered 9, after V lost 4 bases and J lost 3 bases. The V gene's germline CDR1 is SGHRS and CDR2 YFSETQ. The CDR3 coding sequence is TGCGCCAGCAGCCGGGGGACAGGGGCGTACGACACTGAAGCTTTCTTT. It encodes CASSRGTGAYDTEAFF.

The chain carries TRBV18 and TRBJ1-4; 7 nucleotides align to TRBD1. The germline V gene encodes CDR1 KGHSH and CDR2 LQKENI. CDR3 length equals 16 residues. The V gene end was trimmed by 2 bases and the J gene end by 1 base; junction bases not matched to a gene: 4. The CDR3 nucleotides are TGTGCCAGCTCACCAAGACAGGGAGGAACTAATGAAAAACTGTTTTTT. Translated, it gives CASSPRQGGTNEKLFF.

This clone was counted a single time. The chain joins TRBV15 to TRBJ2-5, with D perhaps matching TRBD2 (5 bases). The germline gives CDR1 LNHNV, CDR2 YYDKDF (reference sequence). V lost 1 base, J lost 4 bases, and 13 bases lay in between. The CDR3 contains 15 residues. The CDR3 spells CATSRGRTGGETQYF. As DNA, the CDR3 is TGTGCCACCAGCAGAGGCAGGACCGGAGGAGAGACCCAGTACTTC.

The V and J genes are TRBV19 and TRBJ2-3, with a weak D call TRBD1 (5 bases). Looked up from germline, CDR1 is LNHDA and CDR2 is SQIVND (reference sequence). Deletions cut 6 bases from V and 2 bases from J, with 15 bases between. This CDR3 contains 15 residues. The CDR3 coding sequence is TGTGCCAGTAGAGGCAGGGTGGGATTCACAGATACGCAGTATTTT. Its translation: CASRGRVGFTDTQYF.

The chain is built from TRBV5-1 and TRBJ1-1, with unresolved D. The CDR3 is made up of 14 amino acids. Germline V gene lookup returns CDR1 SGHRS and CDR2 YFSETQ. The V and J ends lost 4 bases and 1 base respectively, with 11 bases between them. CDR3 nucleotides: TGCGCCAGCAGCCGCGGGGAAAGGAACACTGAAGCTTTCTTT. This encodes CASSRGERNTEAFF. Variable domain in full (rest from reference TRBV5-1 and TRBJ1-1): KAGVTQTPRYLIKTRGQQVTLSCSPISGHRSVSWYQQTPGQGLQFLFEYFSETQRNKGNFPGRFSGRQFSNSRSEMNVSTLELGDSALYLCASSRGERNTEAFFGQGTRLTVV.

The CDR3 nucleotides read TGTGCCAGCTCCCAAACTGCATCGGTCATGATGCTTACAGGGGACTATGGCTACACCTTC. It is translated as CASSQTASVMMLTGDYGYTF. V is TRBV18 and J is TRBJ1-2; 7 bases line up with TRBD1. V lost 6 bases to trimming and J lost 3 bases; unmatched junction nucleotides: 25. Germline V gives CDR1 KGHSH, CDR2 LQKENI. The CDR3 is made up of 20 amino acids.

This chain's CDR3 is CASSLTGDSTDTQYF. The CDR3 bases are TGTGCCAGCAGTTTAACAGGGGATAGCACAGATACGCAGTATTTT. The chain carries TRBV7-9 and TRBJ2-3, with 7 bases fitting TRBD1. The CDR3 is 15 residues long. Germline V gene sequence: CDR1 SEHNR, CDR2 FQNEAQ (reference sequence). The trim removed 6 bases at V and 0 bases at J, leaving 6 bases unmatched.

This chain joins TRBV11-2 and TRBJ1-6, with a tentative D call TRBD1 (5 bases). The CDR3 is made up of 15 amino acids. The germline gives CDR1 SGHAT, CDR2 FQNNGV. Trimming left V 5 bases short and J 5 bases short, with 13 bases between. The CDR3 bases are TGTGCCAGCAGCCTTTCGGACACACATAATTCACCCCTCCACTTT. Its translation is CASSLSDTHNSPLHF. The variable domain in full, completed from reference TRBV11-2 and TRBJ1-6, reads EAGVAQSPRYKIIEKRQSVAFWCNPISGHATLYWYQQILGQGPKLLIQFQNNGVVDDSQLPKDRFSAERLKGVDSTLKIQPAKLEDSAVYLCASSLSDTHNSPLHFGNGTRLTVT.

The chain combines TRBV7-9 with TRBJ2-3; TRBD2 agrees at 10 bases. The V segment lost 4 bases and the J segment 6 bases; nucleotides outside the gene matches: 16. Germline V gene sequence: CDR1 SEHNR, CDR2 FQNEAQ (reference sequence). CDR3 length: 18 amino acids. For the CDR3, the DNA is TGTGCCAGCAGCTCCCCCGGGACTAGCGTAATGGCTGGGGATACGCAGTATTTT. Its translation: CASSSPGTSVMAGDTQYF.

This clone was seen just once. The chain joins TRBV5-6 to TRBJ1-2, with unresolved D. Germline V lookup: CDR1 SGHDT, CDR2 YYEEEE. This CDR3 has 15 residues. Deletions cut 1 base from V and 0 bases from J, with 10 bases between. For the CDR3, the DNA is TGTGCCAGCAGCTTGAACGGTAAAGCTAACTATGGCTACACCTTC. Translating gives CASSLNGKANYGYTF.

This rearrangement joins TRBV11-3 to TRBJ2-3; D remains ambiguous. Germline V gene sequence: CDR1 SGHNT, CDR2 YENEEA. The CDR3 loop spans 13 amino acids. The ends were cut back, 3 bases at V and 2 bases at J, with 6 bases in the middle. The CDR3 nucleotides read TGTGCCAGCAGCTTCTATTACACAGATACGCAGTATTTT. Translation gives CASSFYYTDTQYF.

The CDR3 loop is CASSPNKERTPLRNQPQHF. CDR3 sequence (DNA): TGTGCCAGCAGCCCCAACAAAGAGCGCACCCCTCTACGCAATCAGCCCCAGCATTTT. This chain joins TRBV7-8 and TRBJ1-5; D not certain. This CDR3 has 19 residues. Deletions cut 5 bases from V and 2 bases from J, with 25 bases between. CDR1 is SGHVS and CDR2 is FQNEAQ in the germline V gene.

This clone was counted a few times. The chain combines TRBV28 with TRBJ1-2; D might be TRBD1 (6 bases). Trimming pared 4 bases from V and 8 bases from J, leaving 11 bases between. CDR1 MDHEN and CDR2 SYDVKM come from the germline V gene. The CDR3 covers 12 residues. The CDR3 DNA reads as TGTGCCAGCAGTTCTTACAGGGTCGGCTACACCTTC. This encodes CASSSYRVGYTF.

CDR3 residues: CSVRQDTEAFF. DNA for the CDR3: TGCAGTGTCAGACAAGACACTGAAGCTTTCTTT. The rearrangement links TRBV20-1 to TRBJ1-1; D is unresolved. Trimming stripped 7 bases from V and 3 bases from J, with 9 bases between. Germline V gene sequence: CDR1 DFQATT, CDR2 SNEGSKA (reference sequence). This CDR3 is built from 11 residues.

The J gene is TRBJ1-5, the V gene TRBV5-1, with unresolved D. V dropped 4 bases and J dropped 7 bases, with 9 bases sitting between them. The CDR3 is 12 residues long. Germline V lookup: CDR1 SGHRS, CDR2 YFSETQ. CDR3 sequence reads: CASSPDGQPQHF. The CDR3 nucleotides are TGCGCCAGCAGCCCAGACGGGCAGCCCCAGCATTTT.

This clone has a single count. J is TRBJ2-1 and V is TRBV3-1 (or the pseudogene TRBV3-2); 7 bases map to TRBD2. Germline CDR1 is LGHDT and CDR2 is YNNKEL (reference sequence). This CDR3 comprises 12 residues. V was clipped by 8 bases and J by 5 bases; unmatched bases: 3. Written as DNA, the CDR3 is TGTGCCAGCGCGGGGGTAAACAATGAGCAGTTCTTC. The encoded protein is CASAGVNNEQFF.

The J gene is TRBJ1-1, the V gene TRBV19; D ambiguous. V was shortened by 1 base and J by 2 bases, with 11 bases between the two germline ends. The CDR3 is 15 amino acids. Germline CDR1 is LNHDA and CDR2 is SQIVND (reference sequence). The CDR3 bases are TGTGCCAGTAGTATAGTGCACAGAGAAAACACTGAAGCTTTCTTT. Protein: CASSIVHRENTEAFF.

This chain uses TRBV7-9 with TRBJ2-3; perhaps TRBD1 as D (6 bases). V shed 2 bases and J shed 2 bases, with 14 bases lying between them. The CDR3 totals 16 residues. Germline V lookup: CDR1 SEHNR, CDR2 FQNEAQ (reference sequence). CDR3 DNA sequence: TGTGCCAGCAGCTTATATAGACAGGAGACCACAGATACGCAGTATTTT. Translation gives CASSLYRQETTDTQYF.

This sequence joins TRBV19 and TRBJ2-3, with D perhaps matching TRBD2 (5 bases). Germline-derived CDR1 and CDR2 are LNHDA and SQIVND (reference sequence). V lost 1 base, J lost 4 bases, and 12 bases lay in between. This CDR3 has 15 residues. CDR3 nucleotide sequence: TGTGCCAGTAGTATAGGAGCCAGGCGGGCAGATACGCAGTATTTT. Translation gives CASSIGARRADTQYF.

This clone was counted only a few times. CDR3 DNA: TGTGCCAGCATCGGAAGCGGGGGGGCAAACTACGAGCAGTACTTC. Translating it yields CASIGSGGANYEQYF. The chain is built from TRBV6-5 and TRBJ2-7, with TRBD2 matching 10 bases. The V segment lost 7 bases and the J segment 3 bases; nucleotides outside the gene matches: 9. CDR1 and CDR2 (germline): MNHEY, SVGAGI. This CDR3 has 15 amino acids.